The 3 T cell receptor beta chains reported below all come from one sample, sequenced in a study of blood T cell repertoires in COVID-19. Profiled with immunoSEQ multiplex PCR; TCRdb holds only in-frame clones, not every one. Of 250,000 to 300,000 clones listed, roughly 85% are singletons. The sequencing input was peripheral blood. The receptors come from a man in his forties or fifties with active or convalescent COVID-19.

The gene calls are TRBV7-2 and TRBJ1-1; 7 bases match TRBD1. CDR3 length: 15 residues. V shed 4 bases, J shed 4 bases, and the junction held 9 bases outside the gene matches. Germline V gene data show CDR1 as SGHTA and CDR2 as FQGNSA. The DNA for the CDR3 is TGTGCCAGCAGCTCCTTGACAGGGCTGAGCACTGAAGCTTTCTTT. Its protein product is CASSSLTGLSTEAFF.

This clone has just a few counts. The CDR3 loop reads CAWNKGAGAYGYTF. For the CDR3, the DNA is TGTGCCTGGAACAAAGGGGCAGGAGCCTATGGCTACACCTTC. The chain combines TRBV30 with TRBJ1-2, with D perhaps TRBD1 (5 bases). The ends were cut back, 4 bases at V and 4 bases at J, with 16 bases in the middle. Looked up from germline, CDR1 is GTSNPN and CDR2 is SVGIG (reference sequence). The CDR3 is made up of 14 amino acids.

The chain combines TRBV6-9 with TRBJ2-1; perhaps TRBD2 as D (6 bases). CDR3 size: 17 residues. V lost 5 bases and J 6 bases, leaving 23 bases between the germline ends. Germline values: CDR1 MNHGY, CDR2 SVAAGI. The CDR3 loop is CASSPFNTAEGPNEQFF. The CDR3 bases are TGTGCCAGCAGTCCCTTTAATACGGCGGAGGGGCCCAATGAGCAGTTCTTC.